A single sample is the source of the 8 T cell receptor beta chains below, sequenced in a study of shared clonotypes between healthy human individuals (dated by TCRdb to the early 2020s). Libraries came from the immunoSEQ multiplex PCR assay. This is the immuneACCESS table as TCRdb keeps it, with only in-frame sequences that have V and J called. A part of the clones is gone; compared with another copy, unresolved V genes explain less than half, and the rest is unexplained. For this sample there are over 1.4 million clones; roughly 96% appear just once. The top ten clones comprise roughly 1.1% of the sample. The sequencing input was naive CD4+ T cells sorted from blood. Taken with the paper, the label for cell subset or site translates to: CD45RA+ positively selected. These TCRs come from a man in his thirties or forties in good health.

V usage is TRBV5-6 and J usage is TRBJ2-7; TRBD1 aligns across 8 bases. CDR3 size: 14 residues. CDR1 and CDR2 (germline): SGHDT, YYEEEE. J was trimmed by 4 bases and V by 10 bases; bases with no gene match: 13. Here the CDR3 reads CAFLTGGKIYEQYF. CDR3 nucleotides: TGTGCCTTTCTCACAGGGGGAAAAATATACGAGCAGTACTTC.

The V and J genes are TRBV10-2 and TRBJ2-5, with 11 nucleotides matching TRBD1. Germline loops: CDR1 WSHSY, CDR2 SAAADI. V lost 3 bases to trimming and J lost 3 bases; unmatched junction nucleotides: 6. The CDR3 length is 16 residues. The CDR3 is CASSDPGQGDKETQYF. In DNA form, the CDR3 reads TGCGCCAGCAGTGATCCGGGACAGGGGGATAAAGAGACCCAGTACTTC.

CDR3 loop: CATSRGSGQLNTEAFF. In DNA, the CDR3 is TGTGCCACCAGCAGAGGCTCGGGACAGCTGAACACTGAAGCTTTCTTT. The chain links TRBV15 to TRBJ1-1; 7 bases align to TRBD1. CDR3 length: 16 residues. CDR1 is LNHNV and CDR2 is YYDKDF in the germline V gene (reference sequence). V dropped 1 base and J dropped 0; count of bases not matched to a gene: 5.

The rearrangement links TRBV18 to TRBJ2-1, with D possibly being TRBD2 (6 bases). The CDR3 is 15 amino acids. CDR1 and CDR2 (germline): KGHSH, LQKENI. Trimming removed 3 bases at V and 5 bases at J, with 14 bases between. CDR3 nucleotides: TGTGCCAGCTCACCGCCGGGACTCCGAGACAATGAGCAGTTCTTC. The encoded protein is CASSPPGLRDNEQFF.

The CDR3 loop reads CASSPKGHILSYEQYF. CDR3 bases: TGTGCCAGCTCACCAAAAGGACATATCCTCTCCTACGAGCAGTACTTC. The chain links TRBV18 to TRBJ2-7; a weak D match, TRBD1 (5 bases). V was clipped by 2 bases and J by 0 bases, with 14 bases between them. The length of the CDR3 is 16 residues. From germline, CDR1 is KGHSH and CDR2 LQKENI.

The chain links TRBV21-1 to TRBJ1-1; the D segment call TRBD1 is taken from the table without a DNA check. TRBV21-1 is given as a pseudogene. The CDR3 runs to 20 residues. The CDR3: CASSKVKRDGQGRRDTEAFF. Here the CDR3 DNA reads TGTGCCAGCAGCAAAGTTAAAAGGGACGGACAGGGGAGGAGAGACACTGAAGCTTTCTTT.

The chain uses TRBV5-1 and TRBJ2-7; TRBD2 agrees at 7 bases. CDR1 and CDR2 from the germline V gene are SGHRS and YFSETQ. Germline trimming cut 3 bases from V and 3 bases from J; bases unmatched to any gene: 6. This CDR3 contains 14 residues. The CDR3 DNA is TGCGCCAGCAGCTGGCAGGGAGGGGACTACGAGCAGTACTTC. It yields the protein CASSWQGGDYEQYF.

This clone is a singleton in its sample. The chain has TRBV29-1 and TRBJ2-7; 7 positions agree with TRBD1. Looked up from germline, CDR1 is SQVTM and CDR2 is ANQGSEA. V was pared by 6 bases and J by 2 bases, with 4 bases of the junction left unmatched. The CDR3 consists of 12 residues. CDR3 loop: CSVMTGTYEQYF. The CDR3 DNA sequence: TGCAGCGTAATGACAGGGACCTACGAGCAGTACTTC.